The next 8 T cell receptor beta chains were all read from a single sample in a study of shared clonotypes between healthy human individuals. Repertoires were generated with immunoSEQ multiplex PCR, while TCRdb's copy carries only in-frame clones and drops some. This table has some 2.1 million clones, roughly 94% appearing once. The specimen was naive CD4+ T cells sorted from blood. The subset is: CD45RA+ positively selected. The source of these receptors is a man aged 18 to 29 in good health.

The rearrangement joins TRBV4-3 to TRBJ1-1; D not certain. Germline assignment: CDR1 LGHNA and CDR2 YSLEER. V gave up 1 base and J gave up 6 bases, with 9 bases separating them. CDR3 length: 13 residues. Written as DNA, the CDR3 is TGCGCCAGCAGCCAAGGGAGGGCCTCTGAAGCTTTCTTT. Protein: CASSQGRASEAFF.

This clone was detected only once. The CDR3 sequence: CASSDTGQGAANTEAFF. Written as DNA, the CDR3 is TGCGCCAGCAGTGACACAGGACAGGGGGCGGCTAACACTGAAGCTTTCTTT. This chain uses TRBV10-2 with TRBJ1-1, with TRBD1 identical over 11 bases. The CDR3 has 17 residues. The germline CDR1 and CDR2 sequences are WSHSY and SAAADI. V was clipped by 3 bases and J by 2 bases; unmatched bases: 8.

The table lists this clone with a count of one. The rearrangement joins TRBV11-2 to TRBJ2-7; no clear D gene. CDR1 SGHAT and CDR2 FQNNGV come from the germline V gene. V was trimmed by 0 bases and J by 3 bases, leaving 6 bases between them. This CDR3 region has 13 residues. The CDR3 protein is CASSLDTVYEQYF. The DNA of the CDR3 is TGTGCCAGCAGCTTAGACACAGTCTACGAGCAGTACTTC.

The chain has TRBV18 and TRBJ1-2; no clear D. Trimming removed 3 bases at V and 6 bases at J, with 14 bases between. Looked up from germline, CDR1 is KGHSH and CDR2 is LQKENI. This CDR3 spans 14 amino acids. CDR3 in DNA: TGTGCCAGCTCACCCCAAGGAATCCCGCATGGCTACACCTTC. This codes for CASSPQGIPHGYTF.

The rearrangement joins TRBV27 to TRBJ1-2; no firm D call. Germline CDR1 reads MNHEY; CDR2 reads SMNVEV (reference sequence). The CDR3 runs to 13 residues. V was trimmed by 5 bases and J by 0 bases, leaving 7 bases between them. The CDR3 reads CASSRLANYGYTF. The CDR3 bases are TGTGCCAGCAGTAGGTTAGCTAACTATGGCTACACCTTC.

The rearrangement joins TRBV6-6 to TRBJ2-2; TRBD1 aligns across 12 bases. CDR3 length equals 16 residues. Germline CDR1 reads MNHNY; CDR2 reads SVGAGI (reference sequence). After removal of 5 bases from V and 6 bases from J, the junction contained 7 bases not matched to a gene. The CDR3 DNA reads TGTGCCAGCAGTAGAGGGACAGGGGGCGCATCCGGGGAGCTGTTTTTT. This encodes CASSRGTGGASGELFF.

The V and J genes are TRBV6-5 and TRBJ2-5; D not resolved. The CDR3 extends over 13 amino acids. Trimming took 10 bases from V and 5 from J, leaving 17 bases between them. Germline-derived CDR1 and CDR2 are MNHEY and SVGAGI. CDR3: CATLSTVRETQYF. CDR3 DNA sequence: TGTGCCACCCTAAGCACAGTCAGGGAGACCCAGTACTTC.

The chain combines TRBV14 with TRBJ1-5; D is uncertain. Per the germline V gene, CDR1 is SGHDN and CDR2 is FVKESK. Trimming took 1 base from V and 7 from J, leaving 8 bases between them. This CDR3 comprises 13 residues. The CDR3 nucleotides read TGTGCCAGCAGCCAAGGTCCGGGGCAGCCCCAGCATTTT. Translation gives CASSQGPGQPQHF.